The 31 T cell receptor beta chains below come from one sample, sequenced in a study of T cells in Graves' hyperthyroidism and ophthalmopathy. TCR beta CDR3 regions were amplified from RNA transcripts. A set of HTBI primers served as the primers for a first-round RT-PCR of the TCR CDR3. Each CDR3 protein gets one entry after TCRdb re-called the multiplex PCR reads with MiXCR. The data show about 640,000 distinct CDR3 sequences, about a fifth seen once. Sequenced sample: blood. The receptors were gathered from a man younger than 45 with Graves' ophthalmopathy.

On this clonotype: Since a much larger clone is just one base distant, this may be a read error. The V call is TRBV28, the J call TRBJ1-5, with unresolved D. V was shortened by 3 bases and J by 5 bases, with 2 bases between the two germline ends. Per germline, CDR1 MDHEN and CDR2 SYDVKM. This CDR3 has 11 residues. CDR3 residues: CASSLYQPQHF. The DNA of the CDR3 is TGTGCCAGCAGTTTGTATCAGCCCCAGCATTTT.

In this sample, this clonotype turned up a few times. V is TRBV7-9 and J is TRBJ2-7; D is perhaps TRBD2 (5 bases). V was shortened by 1 base and J by 3 bases, with 13 bases between the two germline ends. CDR1 is SEHNR and CDR2 is FQNEAQ in the germline V gene (reference sequence). The CDR3 length is 15 residues. The CDR3 DNA is TGTGCCAGCAGCTTAGATGTGACTAACTACTACGAGCAGTACTTC. Protein: CASSLDVTNYYEQYF.

This clonotype was found a few times. The rearrangement uses TRBV20-1 and TRBJ1-5; D is unresolved. The ends were cut back, 0 bases at V and 0 bases at J, with 9 bases in the middle. The CDR3 extends over 15 amino acids. Germline CDR1 is DFQATT and CDR2 is SNEGSKA (reference sequence). The CDR3 reads CSARDGVISNQPQHF. CDR3 DNA: TGCAGTGCTAGAGATGGGGTAATTAGCAATCAGCCCCAGCATTTT.

The V gene is TRBV15, the J gene TRBJ2-7; TRBD2 agrees at 7 bases. Germline V gene sequence: CDR1 LNHNV, CDR2 YYDKDF (reference sequence). This CDR3 is 17 amino acids long. V lost 5 bases and J lost 9; bases outside the gene matches: 22. The CDR3 coding sequence is TGTGCCACCAGCCGGGGGGAGCTGGGACGAAAAAGCGAAGGGCAGTACTTC. This translates into CATSRGELGRKSEGQYF. Combining the CDR3 with reference TRBV15 and TRBJ2-7 gives the whole variable domain DAMVIQNPRYQVTQFGKPVTLSCSQTLNHNVMYWYQQKSSQAPKLLFHYYDKDFNNEADTPDNFQSRRPNTSFCFLDIRSPGLGDTAMYLCATSRGELGRKSEGQYFGPGTRLTVT.

The V and J genes are TRBV28 and TRBJ1-3; no reliable D call. The CDR3 is made up of 14 amino acids. The V gene's germline CDR1 is MDHEN and CDR2 SYDVKM. V was trimmed by 3 bases and J by 0 bases, leaving 6 bases between them. This chain's CDR3 is CASSFGGSGNTIYF. CDR3 sequence (DNA): TGTGCCAGCAGTTTTGGAGGCTCTGGAAACACCATATATTTT.

V gene TRBV6-9 combines with J gene TRBJ2-1; 12 positions agree with TRBD2. Germline lookup yields CDR1 MNHGY and CDR2 SVAAGI. J gave up 0 bases and V 3 bases, and 6 bases lay outside the gene matches. This CDR3 spans 18 amino acids. CDR3 protein: CASSYPGLAGPSYNEQFF. The CDR3 nucleotides are TGTGCCAGCAGTTACCCGGGACTAGCGGGCCCCTCCTACAATGAGCAGTTCTTC.

The sample holds many counts of this clonotype. This rearrangement joins TRBV3-1 to TRBJ2-3; 9 nucleotides align to TRBD2. The CDR3 contains 15 residues. CDR1 LGHDT and CDR2 YNNKEL come from the germline V gene (reference sequence). V was clipped by 2 bases and J by 1 base; unmatched bases: 1. CDR3 sequence (DNA): TGTGCCAGCAGCCAATTAGCGGGAGGCACAGATACGCAGTATTTT. The encoded protein is CASSQLAGGTDTQYF.

This clonotype was recorded a few times. V and J are TRBV6-7 and TRBJ2-1, with D perhaps TRBD1 (6 bases). TRBV6-7 is classed as an ORF, of uncertain function. Between the trimmed V and J ends, which lost 5 bases and 8 bases, there was a span of 22 bases. The CDR3 sequence is 16 residues long. In DNA form, the CDR3 reads TGTGCCAGCAGTCCCTCGGACAGTTTGGCTCTACATGAGCAGTTCTTC. Translating it yields CASSPSDSLALHEQFF.

The chain carries TRBV6-2 or TRBV6-3 and TRBJ2-1; 7 bases align to TRBD2. CDR1 and CDR2 (germline): MNHEY, SVGEGT. Unmatched junction bases numbered 6, after V lost 2 bases and J lost 8 bases. The CDR3 extends over 14 amino acids. The CDR3 DNA sequence: TGTGCCAGCAGTTACGGCGGGAGTGTCTATGAGCAGTTCTTC. Translation gives CASSYGGSVYEQFF.

This clonotype was recorded many times. The chain combines TRBV11-2 with TRBJ2-4, with TRBD2 identical over 9 bases. The trim removed 5 bases at V and 1 base at J, leaving 15 bases unmatched. The germline gives CDR1 SGHAT, CDR2 FQNNGV. The CDR3 is 19 amino acids. CDR3 DNA: TGTGCCAGCAGCGACCCTGTCGCGGGAGGGAGTGGGGCCAAAAACATTCAGTACTTC. Encoded protein: CASSDPVAGGSGAKNIQYF.

Only a few counts were recorded for this clonotype. The rearrangement joins TRBV20-1 to TRBJ2-4; D not resolved. V lost 0 bases to trimming and J lost 1 base, with 7 bases between them. Germline V gives CDR1 DFQATT, CDR2 SNEGSKA (reference sequence). CDR3 length: 14 amino acids. The CDR3 bases are TGCAGTGCTAGAGAGGCTACGGCCAAAAACATTCAGTACTTC. It translates to CSAREATAKNIQYF.

A remark on this clonotype: This could be a read error, since a much larger clone is one nucleotide away. The chain employs TRBV28 and TRBJ1-5; 9 bases fit TRBD1. Germline CDR1 and CDR2: MDHEN and SYDVKM. The CDR3 spans 15 residues. The CDR3 loop reads CTSRVETGGNQPQHF. In nucleotides, the CDR3 is TGTACCAGCAGAGTAGAGACAGGGGGAAATCAGCCCCAGCATTTT.

This chain uses TRBV29-1 with TRBJ2-2; the D gene is possibly TRBD2 (6 bases). The V end lost 8 bases, the J end lost 4 bases, and 14 bases lay between the germline ends. This CDR3 is built from 13 residues. The germline gives CDR1 SQVTM, CDR2 ANQGSEA. The CDR3 sequence is CSTALASTGELFF. The DNA of the CDR3 is TGCAGCACCGCTCTAGCGAGCACCGGGGAGCTGTTTTTT.

V gene TRBV10-3 combines with J gene TRBJ1-1; TRBD1 agrees at 7 bases. Germline trimming cut 6 bases from V and 0 bases from J; bases unmatched to any gene: 4. Per the germline V gene, CDR1 is ENHRY and CDR2 is SYGVKD. The CDR3 loop spans 14 amino acids. DNA of the CDR3: TGTGCCATCAGGAAGGGACAGATGAACACTGAAGCTTTCTTT. Translated: CAIRKGQMNTEAFF.

J is TRBJ1-3 and V is TRBV4-1; D is undetermined. Germline CDR1 and CDR2: MGHRA and YSYEKL. The CDR3 spans 15 residues. Trimming left V 3 bases short and J 3 bases short, with 12 bases between. The CDR3 loop reads CASSQRGGFGNTIYF. The CDR3 DNA reads as TGCGCCAGCAGCCAGAGAGGAGGTTTTGGAAACACCATATATTTT.

This chain joins TRBV5-5 and TRBJ2-4, with 8 bases identical to TRBD1. Trimming at V came to 4 bases and at J to 3 bases, leaving 6 bases not matched to a gene. Germline loops: CDR1 SGHKS, CDR2 YYEKEE (reference sequence). CDR3 length equals 15 residues. The CDR3 spells CASSIGQGYKNIQYF. CDR3 DNA: TGTGCCAGCAGCATAGGACAGGGTTACAAAAACATTCAGTACTTC.

The chain is built from TRBV9 and TRBJ2-1; 9 nucleotides line up with TRBD2. The CDR3 loop spans 16 amino acids. Losses at the gene ends were 0 bases for V and 2 bases for J; bases not matched to a gene: 3. CDR1 SGDLS and CDR2 YYNGEE come from the germline V gene. CDR3 in amino acids: CASSVVAGGTYNEQFF. CDR3 nucleotides: TGTGCCAGCAGCGTAGTTGCGGGAGGGACCTACAATGAGCAGTTCTTC.

The V call is TRBV28, the J call TRBJ2-7, with a weak D call TRBD2 (5 bases). Per the germline V gene, CDR1 is MDHEN and CDR2 is SYDVKM. Between the trimmed V and J ends, which lost 5 bases and 1 base, there was a span of 18 bases. This CDR3 has 16 amino acids. The CDR3 DNA sequence: TGTGCCAGCAGTACACTAACCGGACTCCCGTCCTACGAGCAGTACTTC. It specifies CASSTLTGLPSYEQYF.

The table lists this clonotype with a few counts. This rearrangement joins TRBV28 to TRBJ2-7; D is ambiguous. Germline V gene sequence: CDR1 MDHEN, CDR2 SYDVKM. The ends were cut back, 4 bases at V and 0 bases at J, with 13 bases in the middle. The CDR3 contains 15 residues. For the CDR3, the DNA is TGTGCCAGCAGTTCTACCGGCTTGAGCTCCTACGAGCAGTACTTC. Residues: CASSSTGLSSYEQYF.

This clonotype was seen a few times. This chain uses TRBV19 with TRBJ1-5; D not certain. V was cut by 7 bases and J by 5 bases, with 9 bases left in between. The CDR3 is 12 amino acids. CDR1 is LNHDA and CDR2 is SQIVND in the germline V gene (reference sequence). The CDR3 bases are TGTGCCAGTACCAGTAACTATCAGCCCCAGCATTTT. Protein: CASTSNYQPQHF. The full variable domain, its missing parts supplied by reference TRBV19 and TRBJ1-5, is DGGITQSPKYLFRKEGQNVTLSCEQNLNHDAMYWYRQDPGQGLRLIYYSQIVNDFQKGDIAEGYSVSREKKESFPLTVTSAQKNPTAFYLCASTSNYQPQHFGDGTRLSIL.

The V and J genes are TRBV7-9 and TRBJ2-7, with 10 bases fitting TRBD1. Germline V gives CDR1 SEHNR, CDR2 FQNEAQ (reference sequence). Trimming removed 4 bases from V and 5 bases from J; junction bases left unmatched: 5. The CDR3 has 14 residues. This CDR3 reads CASSWGQGKNEQYF. Written as DNA, the CDR3 is TGTGCCAGCAGCTGGGGACAGGGGAAAAACGAGCAGTACTTC.

V is TRBV4-2 and J is TRBJ2-7, with 7 bases identical to TRBD1. The CDR3 length is 14 residues. V lost 1 base to trimming and J lost 5 bases; unmatched junction nucleotides: 5. Germline V lookup: CDR1 LGHNA, CDR2 YNFKEQ. DNA of the CDR3: TGTGCCAGCAGCCAAGGGACAGGTGGGGACGAGCAGTACTTC. It translates to CASSQGTGGDEQYF.

This rearrangement joins TRBV29-1 to TRBJ2-1, with a tentative D call TRBD2 (5 bases). Germline V CDR1 and CDR2: SQVTM, ANQGSEA. There are 14 residues in the CDR3. V was pared by 7 bases and J by 1 base, with 14 bases between. CDR3 coding DNA: TGCAGCGCAGCGTCGGGAACTTCCTACAATGAGCAGTTCTTC. As protein: CSAASGTSYNEQFF.

This clonotype was detected many times. This sequence joins TRBV7-9 and TRBJ1-1; TRBD1 is a possible D gene (5 bases). The CDR3 consists of 15 residues. V lost 2 bases to trimming and J lost 2 bases, with 12 bases between them. From germline, CDR1 is SEHNR and CDR2 FQNEAQ (reference sequence). This CDR3 is CASSLIYTGNTEAFF. The CDR3 region has the DNA TGTGCCAGCAGCTTAATATATACAGGAAACACTGAAGCTTTCTTT. Combining the CDR3 with reference TRBV7-9 and TRBJ1-1 gives the whole variable domain DTGVSQNPRHKITKRGQNVTFRCDPISEHNRLYWYRQTLGQGPEFLTYFQNEAQLEKSRLLSDRFSAERPKGSFSTLEIQRTEQGDSAMYLCASSLIYTGNTEAFFGQGTRLTVV.

This clonotype appeared many times. The J gene is TRBJ2-5, the V gene TRBV11-3; the match to TRBD2 covers 10 bases. The trim removed 8 bases at V and 1 base at J, leaving 10 bases unmatched. The CDR3 has 16 amino acids. Germline V lookup: CDR1 SGHNT, CDR2 YENEEA. The CDR3, as DNA: TGTGCCAGCGGGCTTGATCTAGCGGGGGTCCAAGAGACCCAGTACTTC. This encodes CASGLDLAGVQETQYF. The complete variable domain, with remaining parts taken from reference TRBV11-3 and TRBJ2-5, reads EAGVVQSPRYKIIEKKQPVAFWCNPISGHNTLYWYLQNLGQGPELLIRYENEEAVDDSQLPKDRFSAERLKGVDSTLKIQPAELGDSAVYLCASGLDLAGVQETQYFGPGTRLLVL.

This clonotype was seen a handful of times. The V and J genes are TRBV2 and TRBJ1-2, with D perhaps matching TRBD1 (5 bases). The V gene lost 5 bases and the J gene lost 5 bases, with 12 bases spanning the gap. The CDR3 length is 13 residues. Germline values: CDR1 SNHLY, CDR2 FYNNEI. The CDR3 region has the DNA TGTGCCAGCAGTCTAGGGGTGATTTATGGCTACACCTTC. Protein: CASSLGVIYGYTF.

This clonotype was counted between two and nine times. This chain joins TRBV7-9 and TRBJ1-4, with D possibly TRBD1 on 6 matching bases. Looked up from germline, CDR1 is SEHNR and CDR2 is FQNEAQ (reference sequence). V lost 1 base, J lost 2 bases, and 8 bases lay in between. CDR3 length: 15 amino acids. CDR3 nucleotides: TGTGCCAGCAGCTTAGGGGACACGACTAATGAAAAACTGTTTTTT. It encodes CASSLGDTTNEKLFF.

This clonotype was counted a few times. The chain has TRBV5-1 and TRBJ2-1; 8 bases fit TRBD2. CDR1 and CDR2 from the germline V gene are SGHRS and YFSETQ. CDR3 length: 13 residues. With V trimmed by 4 bases and J by 9 bases, 6 bases remained unmatched. CDR3 amino acids: CASSRAGVSEQFF. The CDR3 coding sequence is TGCGCCAGCAGCCGAGCGGGAGTGTCTGAGCAGTTCTTC.

The table lists this clonotype with many counts. The chain combines TRBV7-2 with TRBJ1-6; 7 bases agree with TRBD1. CDR3 size: 14 residues. Trimming cost V 1 base and J 10 bases; bases outside gene matches: 4. Germline CDR1 is SGHTA and CDR2 is FQGNSA. CDR3 nucleotides: TGTGCCAGCAGCTTAGATGCAGGGGGGTCACCCCTCCACTTT. The encoded protein is CASSLDAGGSPLHF.

This chain joins TRBV7-9 and TRBJ2-5; perhaps TRBD1 as D (8 bases). Trimming removed 8 bases at V and 3 bases at J, with 19 bases between. Germline lookup yields CDR1 SEHNR and CDR2 FQNEAQ (reference sequence). The CDR3 covers 15 residues. The CDR3 sequence: CASVSFTGGEETQYF. CDR3 in DNA: TGTGCCAGCGTATCTTTCACAGGGGGGGAAGAGACCCAGTACTTC.

This clonotype was detected ten times or more. CDR3 sequence (DNA): TGTGCCAGCAGCTTAGCTTCGGGCGGGCCGGAGACCCAGTACTTC. This gives the protein CASSLASGGPETQYF. This chain joins TRBV11-1 and TRBJ2-5, with TRBD2 as a possible D gene (5 bases). Trimming took 0 bases from V and 5 from J, leaving 13 bases between them. The CDR3 extends over 15 amino acids. Per germline, CDR1 SGHAT and CDR2 FQDESV (reference sequence).